This TCR beta chain is from a study of cytomegalovirus exposure and HLA in healthy donors. In the study overall: Researchers found that about 84% of 300 to 450 genotyped donors fell within the Caucasian-associated ancestry cluster.

The study's findings and limits: After further analysis at a later stage, 15,000 to 20,000 TCR beta sequences were associated with HLA alleles at 0.05 false discovery rate. Relative to equally common others, HLA-associated TCR beta chains showed greater clonal expansion in a later analysis.

This clone was counted once. Its specificity is not known. Germline CDR1 is SGDLS and CDR2 is YYNGEE. This CDR3 contains 15 residues. V lost 5 bases to trimming and J lost 1 base; unmatched junction nucleotides: 5. Primers included in the PCR were 60 Vbeta and 13 Jbeta primers. Data came from immunoSEQ multiplex PCR; TCRdb stores just in-frame clones and leaves some out. Here the sample spans around 300,000 clones, about 90% being singletons. The gene calls are TRBV9 and TRBJ2-5; 10 bases map to TRBD2. The origin of this receptor is a woman between 18 and 29 years old in good health and CMV-seronegative. Sequencing was done on a sample of PBMCs. The CDR3 region is CASSSTSGFQETQYF. The CDR3 region has the DNA TGTGCCAGCAGTTCGACTAGCGGGTTCCAAGAGACCCAGTACTTC. The whole variable domain, remainder taken from reference TRBV9 and TRBJ2-5, is DSGVTQTPKHLITATGQRVTLRCSPRSGDLSVYWYQQSLDQGLQFLIQYYNGEERAKGNILERFSAQQFPDLHSELNLSSLELGDSALYFCASSSTSGFQETQYFGPGTRLLVL.